This TCR beta chain appears in the sequencing data of a study of T cells after yellow fever vaccination. Study details: With SMART-Seq v4 Ultra Low Input, the fractions containing low cell numbers were prepared.

Regarding the study as a whole: Secondary responses were weaker yet peaked faster, day 5 versus 15. Contamination of FACS-sorted repertoires by abundant clonotypes from the bulk population could occur. Booster samples showed a return of most primary-vaccination clones (under 98% CD4, about 85% CD8).

In this sample, this clonotype turned up a few times. The antigen is not known. TCRdb redid the calling of the 5' RACE reads with MiXCR, one entry per CDR3 protein. The table has hundreds of thousands of distinct CDR3 sequences, roughly 14% seen once. The germline CDR1 and CDR2 sequences are SGHDT and YYEEEE. This CDR3 spans 14 amino acids. V was pared by 1 base and J by 1 base, with 8 bases between. The chain links TRBV5-6 to TRBJ1-1; D gene unclear. The receptor was isolated from a man under 40 who received the YFV17D yellow fever vaccine. Sequencing used PBMCs, obtained on the day of the yellow fever booster vaccination. The CDR3 spells CASSLKIKNTEAFF. CDR3 sequence (DNA): TGTGCCAGCAGCTTGAAAATCAAGAACACTGAAGCTTTCTTT.